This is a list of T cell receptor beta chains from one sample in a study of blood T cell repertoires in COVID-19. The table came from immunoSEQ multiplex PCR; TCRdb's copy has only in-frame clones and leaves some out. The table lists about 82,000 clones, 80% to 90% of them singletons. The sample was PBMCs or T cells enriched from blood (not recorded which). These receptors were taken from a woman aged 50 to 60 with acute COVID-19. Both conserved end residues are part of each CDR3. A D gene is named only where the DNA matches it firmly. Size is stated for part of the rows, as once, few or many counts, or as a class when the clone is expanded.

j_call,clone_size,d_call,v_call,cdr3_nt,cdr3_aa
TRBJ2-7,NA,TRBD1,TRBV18,TGTGCCAGCTCACCAACCCTCGGACAGGGACGGGCATACGAGCAGTACTTC,CASSPTLGQGRAYEQYF
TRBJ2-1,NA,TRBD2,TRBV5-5,TGTGCCAGCAGCTTGCTAGCGGGAGGACTCAATGAGCAGTTCTTC,CASSLLAGGLNEQFF
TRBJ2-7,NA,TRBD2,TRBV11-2,TGTGCCAGCAGACCTGGGGATCAGCGGGGGTCCTACGAGCAGTACTTC,CASRPGDQRGSYEQYF
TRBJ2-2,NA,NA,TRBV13,TGTGCCAGCAGCTTAGGGCGCTCTTCGAACACCGGGGAGCTGTTTTTT,CASSLGRSSNTGELFF
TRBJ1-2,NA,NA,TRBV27,TGTGCCAGCCCCCCCGCGGGATACTATGGCTACACCTTC,CASPPAGYYGYTF
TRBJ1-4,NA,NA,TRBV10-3,TGTGCCATCAGGGACAGCGAAAATGAAAAACTGTTTTTT,CAIRDSENEKLFF
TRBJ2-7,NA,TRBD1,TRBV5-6,TGTGCCAGCAGCTTGCGACAGGGAATAAACGAGCAGTACTTC,CASSLRQGINEQYF
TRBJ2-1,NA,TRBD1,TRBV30,TGTGCCTGCCTACGGGACAGGCTTTACAATGAGCAGTTCTTC,CACLRDRLYNEQFF
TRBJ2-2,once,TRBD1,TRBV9,TGTGCCAGCAGCGTAGGTATTTCAGGGGGAGAAACCGGGGAGCTGTTTTTT,CASSVGISGGETGELFF
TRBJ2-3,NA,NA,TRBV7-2,TGTGCCAGCAGCCCCCAACAGGGCCGCACAGATACGCAGTATTTT,CASSPQQGRTDTQYF
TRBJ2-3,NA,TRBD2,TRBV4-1,TGCGCCAGCAGCCGATCAAGACTAGCGGACACAGATACGCAGTATTTT,CASSRSRLADTDTQYF
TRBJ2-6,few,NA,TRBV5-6,TGTGCCAGCAGCCGCCACAACTCTGGGGCCAACGTCCTGACTTTC,CASSRHNSGANVLTF
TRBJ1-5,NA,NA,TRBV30,TGTGCCTGGAGTTTTTCGGGTGGGCCCCAGCATTTT,CAWSFSGGPQHF
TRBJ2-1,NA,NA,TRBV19,TGTGCCAGTAGTCCTAGACGCGAGCCCAATGAGCAGTTCTTC,CASSPRREPNEQFF
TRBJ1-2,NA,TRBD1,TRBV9,TGTGCCAGCAGAGGGACAGGTGGCTACACCTTC,CASRGTGGYTF
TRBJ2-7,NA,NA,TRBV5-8,TGTGCCAGCAGCTTGTCTAAGAATACCTACGAGCAGTACTTC,CASSLSKNTYEQYF
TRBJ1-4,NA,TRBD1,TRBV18,TGTGCCAGCTCACCACCTACAGGGGACGGTGAAAAACTGTTTTTT,CASSPPTGDGEKLFF
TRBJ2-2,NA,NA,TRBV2,TGTGCCAGCAATGGTTTTGGAGGCGGGGAGCTGTTTTTT,CASNGFGGGELFF
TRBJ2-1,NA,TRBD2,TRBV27,TGTGCCAGCAGTTTCACTAGCGGGAGTTGGGATGAGCAGTTCTTC,CASSFTSGSWDEQFF
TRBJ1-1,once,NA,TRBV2,TGTGCCATTACCCGGGACACCAACACTGAAGCTTTCTTT,CAITRDTNTEAFF
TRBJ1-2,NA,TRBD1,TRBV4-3,TGCGCCAGCAGCCAAACAGGGGGCAGTGGCTACACCTTC,CASSQTGGSGYTF
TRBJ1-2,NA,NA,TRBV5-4,TGTGCCAGCAAAGGACTCAATAACTATGGCTACACCTTC,CASKGLNNYGYTF
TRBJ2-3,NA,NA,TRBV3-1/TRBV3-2,TGTGCCAGCAGCCAAGTCCTAGCGTCAGATACGCAGTATTTT,CASSQVLASDTQYF
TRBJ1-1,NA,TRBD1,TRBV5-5,TGTGCCAGCTATATTAGGGACAGGGGGGTTGAAGCTTTCTTT,CASYIRDRGVEAFF